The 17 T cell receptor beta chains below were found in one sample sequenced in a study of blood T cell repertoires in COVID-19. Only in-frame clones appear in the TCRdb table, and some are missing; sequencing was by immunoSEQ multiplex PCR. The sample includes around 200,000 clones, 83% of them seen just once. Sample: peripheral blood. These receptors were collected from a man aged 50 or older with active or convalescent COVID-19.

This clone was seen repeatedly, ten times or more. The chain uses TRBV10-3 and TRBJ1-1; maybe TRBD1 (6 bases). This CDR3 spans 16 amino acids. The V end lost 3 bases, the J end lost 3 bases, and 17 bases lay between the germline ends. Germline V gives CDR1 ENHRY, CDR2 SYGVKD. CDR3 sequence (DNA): TGTGCCATCAGTGACCCTAGGGGGACCGAACACACTGAAGCTTTCTTT. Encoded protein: CAISDPRGTEHTEAFF.

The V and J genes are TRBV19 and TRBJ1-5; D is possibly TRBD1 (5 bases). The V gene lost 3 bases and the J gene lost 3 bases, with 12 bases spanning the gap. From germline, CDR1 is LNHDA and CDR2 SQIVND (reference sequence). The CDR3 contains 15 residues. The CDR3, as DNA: TGTGCCAGTAGTATCGGGGGTACTTTCAATCAGCCCCAGCATTTT. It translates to CASSIGGTFNQPQHF.

In DNA, the CDR3 is TGTGCCAGCAGTTATTTGACTAGCGGGGGAGCCCTGAACACCGGGGAGCTGTTTTTT. This codes for CASSYLTSGGALNTGELFF. The V call is TRBV6-2 or TRBV6-3, the J call TRBJ2-2, with 12 bases matching TRBD2. Trimming took 3 bases from V and 1 from J; bases not matched to a gene: 9. The CDR3 length is 19 residues. CDR1 and CDR2 (germline): MNHEY, SVGEGT.

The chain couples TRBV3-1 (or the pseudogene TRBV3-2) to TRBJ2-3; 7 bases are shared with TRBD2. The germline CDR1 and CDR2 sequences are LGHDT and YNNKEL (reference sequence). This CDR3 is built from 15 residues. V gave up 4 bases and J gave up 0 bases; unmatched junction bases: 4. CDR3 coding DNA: TGTGCCAGCAGCCTTAGTAGCGGGAGCACAGATACGCAGTATTTT. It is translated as CASSLSSGSTDTQYF.

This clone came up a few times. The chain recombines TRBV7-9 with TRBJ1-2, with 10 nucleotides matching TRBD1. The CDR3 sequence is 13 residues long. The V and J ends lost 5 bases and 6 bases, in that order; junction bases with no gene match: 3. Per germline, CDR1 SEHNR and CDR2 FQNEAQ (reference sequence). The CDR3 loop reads CASSGTGVDGYTF. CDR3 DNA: TGTGCCAGCAGCGGGACAGGGGTGGATGGCTACACCTTC.

CDR3 nucleotides: TGTGCCAGCAGTCTAGGGGGTTCCGGGACAGGGTCAGAAGGAGGCTACACCTTC. Amino acid sequence: CASSLGGSGTGSEGGYTF. The genes are TRBV2 and TRBJ1-2; 9 bases map to TRBD1. The J segment lost 8 bases and the V segment lost 5 bases, leaving 21 bases of the junction unmatched. Germline V gene sequence: CDR1 SNHLY, CDR2 FYNNEI. The CDR3 contains 18 residues.

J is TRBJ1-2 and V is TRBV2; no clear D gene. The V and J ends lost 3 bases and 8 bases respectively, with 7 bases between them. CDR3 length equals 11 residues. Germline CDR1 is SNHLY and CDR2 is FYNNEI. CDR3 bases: TGTGCCAGCAGTGATTCGGTCGGCTACACCTTC. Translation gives CASSDSVGYTF.

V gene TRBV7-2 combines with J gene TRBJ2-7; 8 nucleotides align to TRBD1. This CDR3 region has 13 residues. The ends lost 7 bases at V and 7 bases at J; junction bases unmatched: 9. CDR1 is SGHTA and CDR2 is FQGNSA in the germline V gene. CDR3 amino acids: CASTPGGTGEQYF. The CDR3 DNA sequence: TGTGCCAGCACCCCCGGTGGGACAGGAGAGCAGTACTTC.

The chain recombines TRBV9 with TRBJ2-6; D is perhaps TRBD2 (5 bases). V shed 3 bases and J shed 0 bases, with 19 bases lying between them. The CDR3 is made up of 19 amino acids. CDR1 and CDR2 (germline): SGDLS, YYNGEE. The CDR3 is CASSAHGGSITSGANVLTF. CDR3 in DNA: TGTGCCAGCAGCGCCCACGGAGGCAGTATTACCTCTGGGGCCAACGTCCTGACTTTC. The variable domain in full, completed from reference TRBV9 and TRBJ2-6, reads DSGVTQTPKHLITATGQRVTLRCSPRSGDLSVYWYQQSLDQGLQFLIQYYNGEERAKGNILERFSAQQFPDLHSELNLSSLELGDSALYFCASSAHGGSITSGANVLTFGAGSRLTVL.

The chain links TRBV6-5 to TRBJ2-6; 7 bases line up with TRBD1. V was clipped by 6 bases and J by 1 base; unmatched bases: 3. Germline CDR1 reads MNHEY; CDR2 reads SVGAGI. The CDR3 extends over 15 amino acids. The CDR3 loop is CASSRRGSGANVLTF. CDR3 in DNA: TGTGCCAGCAGCCGCAGGGGGTCTGGGGCCAACGTCCTGACTTTC.

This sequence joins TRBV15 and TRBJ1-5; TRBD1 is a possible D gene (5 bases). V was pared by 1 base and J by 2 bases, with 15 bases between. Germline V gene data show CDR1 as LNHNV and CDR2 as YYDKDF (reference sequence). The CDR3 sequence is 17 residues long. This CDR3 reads CATSRGPGMTGNQPQHF. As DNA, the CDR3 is TGTGCCACCAGCAGAGGGCCAGGGATGACCGGCAATCAGCCCCAGCATTTT.

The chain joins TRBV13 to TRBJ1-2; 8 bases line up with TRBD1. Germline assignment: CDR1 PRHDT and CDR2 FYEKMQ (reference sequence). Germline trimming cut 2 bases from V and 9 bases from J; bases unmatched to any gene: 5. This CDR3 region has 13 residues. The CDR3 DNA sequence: TGTGCCAGCAGCTTAAGGGACAGGTTTAGCTACACCTTC. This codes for CASSLRDRFSYTF.

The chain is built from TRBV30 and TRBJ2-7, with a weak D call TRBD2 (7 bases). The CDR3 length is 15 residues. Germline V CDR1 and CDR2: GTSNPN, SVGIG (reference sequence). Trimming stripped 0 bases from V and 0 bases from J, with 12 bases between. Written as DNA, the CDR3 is TGTGCCTGGAGTGTAGAGGGGGGGAACTCCTACGAGCAGTACTTC. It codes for CAWSVEGGNSYEQYF.

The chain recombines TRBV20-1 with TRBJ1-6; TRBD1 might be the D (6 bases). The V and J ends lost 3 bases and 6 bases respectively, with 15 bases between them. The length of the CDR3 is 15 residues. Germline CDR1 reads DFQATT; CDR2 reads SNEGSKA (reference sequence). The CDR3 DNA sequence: TGCAGTGCTAGTCATGGCAGGGGTTCTAATTCACCCCTCCACTTT. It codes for CSASHGRGSNSPLHF.

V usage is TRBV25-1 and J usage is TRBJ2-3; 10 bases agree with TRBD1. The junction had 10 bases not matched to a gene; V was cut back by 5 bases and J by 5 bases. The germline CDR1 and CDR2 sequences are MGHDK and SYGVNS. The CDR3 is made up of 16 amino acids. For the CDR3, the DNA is TGTGCCAGCAGTCCACCCGACAGGGGGCGCGTAGATACGCAGTATTTT. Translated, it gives CASSPPDRGRVDTQYF.

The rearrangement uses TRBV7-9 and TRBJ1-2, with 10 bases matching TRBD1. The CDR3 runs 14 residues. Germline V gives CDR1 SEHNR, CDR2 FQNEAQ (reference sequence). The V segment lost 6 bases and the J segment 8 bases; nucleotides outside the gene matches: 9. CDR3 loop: CASSHTTGGFGYTF. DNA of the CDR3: TGTGCCAGCAGTCATACGACAGGGGGCTTCGGCTACACCTTC.

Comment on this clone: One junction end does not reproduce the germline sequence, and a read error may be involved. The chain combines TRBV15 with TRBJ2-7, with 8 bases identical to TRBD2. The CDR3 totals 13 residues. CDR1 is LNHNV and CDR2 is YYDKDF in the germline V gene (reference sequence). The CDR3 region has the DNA TGTGCCACCAGCCCTACCGCCGGGGGGGGAAGGGTTTTC. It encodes CATSPTAGGGRVF.